This T cell receptor beta chain was recovered during a study of blood T cell repertoires in COVID-19. Germline loops: CDR1 SGHRS, CDR2 YFSETQ. Trimming stripped 3 bases from V and 7 bases from J, with 16 bases between. The CDR3 totals 14 residues. Authors' data handling: From reference gene primer amplification, estimates of nucleated cell counts were derived. Libraries were prepared by immunoSEQ multiplex PCR; TCRdb keeps only in-frame clonotypes and omits some of them. D and trimming were read from the DNA, whereas the V and J calls and clone size are those reported in that table. Here the sample spans about 240,000 clones, around 90% being singletons.

Material for sequencing was peripheral blood. The source is a man aged 55 to 70 who had recovered from COVID-19. This rearrangement joins TRBV5-1 to TRBJ1-2, with a possible D match to TRBD1 (6 bases). DNA of the CDR3: TGCGCCAGCAGCTGGGGGCAGGGGTCAGGTGGCTACACCTTC. It codes for CASSWGQGSGGYTF.